One and the same sample provided the 19 T cell receptor beta chains below, sequenced in a study of T-cell memory formation after mild COVID-19. Each CDR3 protein gets one entry after TCRdb re-called the 5' RACE reads with MiXCR. Of tens of thousands of distinct CDR3 sequences listed, roughly 13% are singletons. Material for sequencing was PBMCs or a T cell subset sorted from them (not recorded which). Every receptor here comes from an adult woman who had mild COVID-19 (a few samples of this study predate the infection). Cell type and time point are not known.

There are many counts of this clonotype. The J gene is TRBJ2-7, the V gene TRBV29-1; D not resolved. CDR3 size: 13 residues. CDR1 is SQVTM and CDR2 is ANQGSEA in the germline V gene. V gave up 1 base and J gave up 1 base, with 8 bases separating them. CDR3 sequence (DNA): TGCAGCGTTGAAGGGACCGATTCCTACGAGCAGTACTTC. Translating it yields CSVEGTDSYEQYF.

This clonotype showed up just a few times. The chain is built from TRBV4-1 and TRBJ2-3; 10 bases agree with TRBD2. V was clipped by 5 bases and J by 6 bases; unmatched bases: 8. Per the germline V gene, CDR1 is MGHRA and CDR2 is YSYEKL. This CDR3 contains 15 residues. Here the CDR3 DNA reads TGCGCCAGCAGCGAGAGCGGGGGGGGACCGGATACGCAGTATTTT. Translated, it gives CASSESGGGPDTQYF.

This sequence joins TRBV9 and TRBJ2-3, with 12 nucleotides matching TRBD2. This CDR3 has 16 amino acids. CDR1 and CDR2 (germline): SGDLS, YYNGEE. With 5 bases clipped from V and 3 bases from J, the junction kept 7 bases outside the gene matches. The CDR3 reads CASRLAGGEKTDTQYF. CDR3 DNA: TGTGCCAGCAGACTAGCGGGAGGTGAAAAGACAGATACGCAGTATTTT.

J is TRBJ2-3 and V is TRBV27; possible D gene TRBD2, 6 bases. CDR3 length: 11 residues. Trimming took off 8 bases at V and 11 bases at J, with 14 bases between the two ends. CDR1 MNHEY and CDR2 SMNVEV come from the germline V gene (reference sequence). The CDR3 DNA sequence: TGTGCCAGCTCTTACGGGGGTTGGCAGTATTTT. Protein sequence: CASSYGGWQYF.

This chain links TRBV6-6 with TRBJ2-3, with a weak D call TRBD1 (5 bases). The V end was cut by 0 bases, the J end by 2 bases, with 15 bases between. The CDR3 runs 17 residues. Germline loops: CDR1 MNHNY, CDR2 SVGAGI (reference sequence). The CDR3 region has the DNA TGTGCCAGCAGTTACTCGCCCACAGGAGTATTCACAGATACGCAGTATTTT. Residues: CASSYSPTGVFTDTQYF.

DNA of the CDR3: TGCGCCAGCAGCCTACTCCACACTACAGGGGAACCTGAAGCTTTCTTT. Translation: CASSLLHTTGEPEAFF. This sequence joins TRBV5-1 and TRBJ1-1; 7 bases fit TRBD1. Germline V gene lookup returns CDR1 SGHRS and CDR2 YFSETQ. With 4 bases clipped from V and 6 bases from J, the junction kept 15 bases outside the gene matches. This CDR3 spans 16 amino acids.

The V gene is TRBV4-2, the J gene TRBJ1-5, with D possibly being TRBD1 (6 bases). The length of the CDR3 is 14 residues. V gave up 4 bases and J gave up 5 bases, with 12 bases separating them. Germline V gene data show CDR1 as LGHNA and CDR2 as YNFKEQ. CDR3 sequence: CASSPGGGDQPQHF. Written as DNA, the CDR3 is TGTGCCAGCAGCCCCGGAGGGGGGGATCAGCCCCAGCATTTT.

To note about this clonotype: A read error may account for a junction end that differs from germline. The chain combines TRBV12-3 or TRBV12-4 with TRBJ2-3; 11 bases are shared with TRBD1. The CDR3 has 12 amino acids. CDR3 region: CASIQPGQGGHF. In nucleotides, the CDR3 is TGTGCCAGCATACAACCGGGACAGGGGGGCCATTTT.

The chain combines TRBV7-9 with TRBJ1-2; possibly TRBD1 for D (6 bases). V lost 5 bases, J lost 4 bases, and 14 bases lay in between. Germline values: CDR1 SEHNR, CDR2 FQNEAQ (reference sequence). This CDR3 contains 14 residues. DNA of the CDR3: TGTGCCAGCAGCATAATGACAGGAACCTATGGCTACACCTTC. Translating it yields CASSIMTGTYGYTF.

This clonotype has at least ten counts. The genes are TRBV7-3 and TRBJ2-5, with 11 bases identical to TRBD2. CDR1 SGHTA and CDR2 FQGTGA come from the germline V gene. This CDR3 is 17 amino acids long. The V and J ends lost 2 bases and 5 bases, in that order; junction bases with no gene match: 10. Here the CDR3 DNA reads TGTGCCAGCAGCTTAGAGTCCTCTAGCGGGAGGTTTGAGACCCAGTACTTC. Its translation is CASSLESSSGRFETQYF.

This chain connects TRBV24-1 to TRBJ2-7; D unresolved. Germline CDR1 KGHDR, CDR2 SFDVKD. V gave up 4 bases and J gave up 5 bases, with 8 bases separating them. The CDR3 contains 12 residues. In DNA, the CDR3 is TGTGCCACCAGTGACCAAGGACACGAGCAGTACTTC. Its translation: CATSDQGHEQYF.

This clonotype was observed a handful of times. The V and J genes are TRBV4-2 and TRBJ2-3; either TRBD1 or TRBD2 may supply D (5 bases each). The CDR3 consists of 13 residues. Trimming cost V 8 bases and J 8 bases, with 17 bases left between them. The germline V gene has CDR1 LGHNA and CDR2 YNFKEQ. CDR3 region: CASRDEGLGTQYF. CDR3 bases: TGTGCCAGCCGCGACGAGGGGTTGGGTACGCAGTATTTT.

This clonotype was seen repeatedly, ten times or more. The chain combines TRBV5-1 with TRBJ1-2, with D possibly matching TRBD1 (6 bases). Germline CDR1 reads SGHRS; CDR2 reads YFSETQ. The length of the CDR3 is 14 residues. V lost 2 bases, J lost 6 bases, and 14 bases lay in between. For the CDR3, the DNA is TGCGCCAGCAGCTTACTACAGGGTGGTGATGGCTACACCTTC. Translated, it gives CASSLLQGGDGYTF. The variable domain in full, completed from reference TRBV5-1 and TRBJ1-2, reads KAGVTQTPRYLIKTRGQQVTLSCSPISGHRSVSWYQQTPGQGLQFLFEYFSETQRNKGNFPGRFSGRQFSNSRSEMNVSTLELGDSALYLCASSLLQGGDGYTFGSGTRLTVV.

The CDR3: CASSLRLQGARTGELFF. The CDR3 DNA is TGTGCCAGCAGCCTCAGACTACAGGGGGCGCGCACCGGGGAGCTGTTTTTT. This sequence joins TRBV11-2 and TRBJ2-2; TRBD1 matches 9 bases. V shed 5 bases and J 4 bases; nucleotides not matched to a gene: 11. Looked up from germline, CDR1 is SGHAT and CDR2 is FQNNGV. This CDR3 region has 17 residues.

This clonotype was recorded a few times. The V call is TRBV7-2, the J call TRBJ1-6; TRBD1 is a possible D gene (6 bases). The V end was cut by 5 bases, the J end by 10 bases, with 21 bases between. Germline-derived CDR1 and CDR2 are SGHTA and FQGNSA. The CDR3 runs 16 residues. The CDR3 is CASSPRSRTVPSPLHF. The DNA for the CDR3 is TGTGCCAGCAGCCCACGTTCCAGGACAGTCCCCTCACCCCTCCACTTT. The whole variable domain, filled in from reference TRBV7-2 and TRBJ1-6, reads GAGVSQSPSNKVTEKGKDVELRCDPISGHTALYWYRQSLGQGLEFLIYFQGNSAPDKSGLPSDRFSAERTGGSVSTLTIQRTQQEDSAVYLCASSPRSRTVPSPLHFGNGTRLTVT.

This clonotype was seen a few times. The gene calls are TRBV20-1 and TRBJ2-3; no definite D call. This CDR3 has 15 residues. Germline V CDR1 and CDR2: DFQATT, SNEGSKA (reference sequence). V was cut by 0 bases and J by 4 bases, with 14 bases left in between. The CDR3: CSARDRPPTPDTQYF. The CDR3 nucleotides read TGCAGTGCTAGAGATCGACCTCCAACCCCAGATACGCAGTATTTT.

This clonotype was seen a handful of times. This chain joins TRBV15 and TRBJ2-1; D not resolved. Trimming shortened V by 5 bases and J by 4 bases, and 6 bases separated the two germline ends. CDR1 LNHNV and CDR2 YYDKDF come from the germline V gene (reference sequence). The CDR3 has 12 amino acids. The CDR3 DNA is TGTGCCACCAGCCTACCGTACAATGAGCAGTTCTTC. Its protein product is CATSLPYNEQFF.

The rearrangement links TRBV29-1 to TRBJ2-1; D ambiguous. CDR1 and CDR2 (germline): SQVTM, ANQGSEA. The CDR3 spans 16 residues. Trimming took 2 bases from V and 3 from J, leaving 17 bases between them. The CDR3 loop is CSVEPPGSRLYNEQFF. For the CDR3, the DNA is TGCAGCGTTGAACCCCCTGGTAGCAGGCTCTACAATGAGCAGTTCTTC.

This clonotype was picked up a small number of times. V usage is TRBV4-1 and J usage is TRBJ2-1; 8 nucleotides align to TRBD1. The length of the CDR3 is 16 residues. CDR1 and CDR2 from the germline V gene are MGHRA and YSYEKL. V lost 3 bases, J lost 6 bases, and 10 bases stayed unmatched. CDR3: CASSHPRETGVNEQFF. The DNA for the CDR3 is TGCGCCAGCAGCCACCCAAGGGAGACAGGGGTCAATGAGCAGTTCTTC.